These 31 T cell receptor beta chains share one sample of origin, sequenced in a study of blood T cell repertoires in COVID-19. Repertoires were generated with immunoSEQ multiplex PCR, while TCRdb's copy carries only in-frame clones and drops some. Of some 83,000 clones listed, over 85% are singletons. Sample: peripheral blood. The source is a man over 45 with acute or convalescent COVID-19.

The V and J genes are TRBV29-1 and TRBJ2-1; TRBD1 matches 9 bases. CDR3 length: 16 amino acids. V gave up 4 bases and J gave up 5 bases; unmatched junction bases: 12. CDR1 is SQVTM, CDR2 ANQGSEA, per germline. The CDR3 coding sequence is TGCAGCGTTGGGGAATGGGGGACAGGGAGGAACAATGAGCAGTTCTTC. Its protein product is CSVGEWGTGRNNEQFF.

In nucleotides, the CDR3 is TGTGCCAGCAGCTTAGGCGGGGGGTGGTACGAGCAGTACTTC. It encodes CASSLGGGWYEQYF. The chain has TRBV11-2 and TRBJ2-7; 8 bases align to TRBD2. The trim removed 1 base at V and 4 bases at J, leaving 3 bases unmatched. The germline V gene encodes CDR1 SGHAT and CDR2 FQNNGV. The CDR3 length is 14 residues.

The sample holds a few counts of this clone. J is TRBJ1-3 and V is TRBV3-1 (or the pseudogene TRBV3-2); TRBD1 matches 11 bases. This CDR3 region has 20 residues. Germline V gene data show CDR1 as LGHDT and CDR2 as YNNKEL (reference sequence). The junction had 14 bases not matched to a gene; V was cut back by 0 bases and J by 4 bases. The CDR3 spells CASSQDLGQGARKAGNTIYF. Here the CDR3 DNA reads TGTGCCAGCAGCCAAGATCTCGGACAGGGGGCGCGTAAAGCAGGAAACACCATATATTTT.

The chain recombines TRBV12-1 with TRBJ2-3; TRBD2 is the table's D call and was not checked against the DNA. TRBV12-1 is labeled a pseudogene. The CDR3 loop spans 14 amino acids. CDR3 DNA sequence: TGTGCCAGCAGCTTTCGGGGATGCCCAGATACGCAGTATTTT. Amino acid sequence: CASSFRGCPDTQYF.

CDR3: CASSMTGDQPQHF. The CDR3 DNA follows: TGTGCCAGCAGCATGACAGGGGATCAGCCCCAGCATTTT. The chain employs TRBV27 and TRBJ1-5; 8 bases align to TRBD1. This CDR3 has 13 amino acids. The V and J ends lost 6 bases and 5 bases, in that order; junction bases with no gene match: 3. Per germline, CDR1 MNHEY and CDR2 SMNVEV (reference sequence).

The CDR3 loop is CASRGKAAANVLTF. CDR3 DNA sequence: TGTGCCAGCAGAGGTAAGGCGGCGGCCAACGTCCTGACTTTC. The chain joins TRBV6-4 to TRBJ2-6; D gene unclear. The CDR3 is 14 residues long. V dropped 6 bases and J dropped 6 bases, with 12 bases sitting between them. CDR1 and CDR2 from the germline V gene are MRHNA and SNTAGT.

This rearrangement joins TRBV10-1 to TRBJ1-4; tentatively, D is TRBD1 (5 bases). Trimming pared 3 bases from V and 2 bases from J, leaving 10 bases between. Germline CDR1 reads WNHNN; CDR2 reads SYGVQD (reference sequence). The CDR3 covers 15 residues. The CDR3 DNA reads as TGCGCCAGCAGTGAAAAAAGGGGTACTAATGAAAAACTGTTTTTT. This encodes CASSEKRGTNEKLFF.

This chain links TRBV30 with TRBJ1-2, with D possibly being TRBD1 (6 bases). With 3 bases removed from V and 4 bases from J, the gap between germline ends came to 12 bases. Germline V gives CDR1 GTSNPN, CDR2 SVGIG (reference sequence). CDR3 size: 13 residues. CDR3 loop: CAWSSGVIYGYTF. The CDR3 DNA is TGTGCCTGGAGCTCAGGGGTTATCTATGGCTACACCTTC.

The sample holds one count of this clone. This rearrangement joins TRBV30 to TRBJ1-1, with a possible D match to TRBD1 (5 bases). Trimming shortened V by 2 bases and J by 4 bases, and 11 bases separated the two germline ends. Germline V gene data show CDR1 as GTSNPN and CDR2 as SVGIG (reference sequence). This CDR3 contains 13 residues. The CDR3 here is CAWSTPGGTEAFF. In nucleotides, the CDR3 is TGTGCCTGGAGTACCCCGGGGGGCACTGAAGCTTTCTTT.

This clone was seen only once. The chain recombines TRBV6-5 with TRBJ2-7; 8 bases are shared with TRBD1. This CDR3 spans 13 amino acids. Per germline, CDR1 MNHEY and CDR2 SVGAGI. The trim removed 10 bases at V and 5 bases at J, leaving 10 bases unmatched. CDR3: CAIRETGEDEQYV. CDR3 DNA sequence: TGTGCCATCCGAGAGACAGGGGAGGACGAGCAGTACGTC.

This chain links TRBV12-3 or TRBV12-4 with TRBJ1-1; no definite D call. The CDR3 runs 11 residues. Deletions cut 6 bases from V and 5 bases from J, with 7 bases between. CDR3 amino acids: CASRLGTEAFF. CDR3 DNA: TGTGCCAGCAGGCTAGGAACTGAAGCTTTCTTT.

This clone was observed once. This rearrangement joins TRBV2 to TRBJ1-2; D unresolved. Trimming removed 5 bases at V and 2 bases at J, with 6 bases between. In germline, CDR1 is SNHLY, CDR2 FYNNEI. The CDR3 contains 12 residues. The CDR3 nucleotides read TGTGCCAGCAGTCAGGAAAACTATGGCTACACCTTC. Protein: CASSQENYGYTF.

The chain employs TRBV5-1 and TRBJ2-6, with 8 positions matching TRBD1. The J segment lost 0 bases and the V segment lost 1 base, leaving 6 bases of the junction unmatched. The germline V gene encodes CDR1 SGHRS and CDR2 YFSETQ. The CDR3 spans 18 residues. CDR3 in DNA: TGCGCCAGCAGCTTGTGGGGACAGGACCGCTCTGGGGCCAACGTCCTGACTTTC. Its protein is CASSLWGQDRSGANVLTF. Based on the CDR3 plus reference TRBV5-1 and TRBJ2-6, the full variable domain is KAGVTQTPRYLIKTRGQQVTLSCSPISGHRSVSWYQQTPGQGLQFLFEYFSETQRNKGNFPGRFSGRQFSNSRSEMNVSTLELGDSALYLCASSLWGQDRSGANVLTFGAGSRLTVL.

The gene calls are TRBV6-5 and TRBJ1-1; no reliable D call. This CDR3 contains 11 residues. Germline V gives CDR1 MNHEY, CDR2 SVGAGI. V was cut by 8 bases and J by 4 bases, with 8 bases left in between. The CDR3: CASASRTEAFF. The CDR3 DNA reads TGTGCCAGCGCCAGTCGCACTGAAGCTTTCTTT.

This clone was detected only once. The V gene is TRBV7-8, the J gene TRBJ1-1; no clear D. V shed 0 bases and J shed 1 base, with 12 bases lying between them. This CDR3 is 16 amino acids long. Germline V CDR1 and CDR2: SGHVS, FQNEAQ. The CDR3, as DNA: TGTGCCAGCAGCTTAGCGCATTCGGGTCCGAACACTGAAGCTTTCTTT. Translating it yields CASSLAHSGPNTEAFF.

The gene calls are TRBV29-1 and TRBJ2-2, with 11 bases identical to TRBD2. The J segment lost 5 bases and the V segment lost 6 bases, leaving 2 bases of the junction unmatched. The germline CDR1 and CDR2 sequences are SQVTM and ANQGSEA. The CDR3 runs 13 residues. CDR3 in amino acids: CSVLAGGTGELFF. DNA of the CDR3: TGCAGCGTCCTAGCGGGGGGAACCGGGGAGCTGTTTTTT.

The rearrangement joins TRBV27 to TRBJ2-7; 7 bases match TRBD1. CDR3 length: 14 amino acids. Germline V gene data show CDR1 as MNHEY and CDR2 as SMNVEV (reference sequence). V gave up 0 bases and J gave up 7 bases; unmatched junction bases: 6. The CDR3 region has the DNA TGTGCCAGCAGTTTATCAGGGTCCAGGGGGGAGCAGTACTTC. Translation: CASSLSGSRGEQYF.

The CDR3 protein is CASRPSRGVSYNEQFF. In DNA form, the CDR3 reads TGTGCCAGCAGACCTTCGCGGGGGGTCTCCTACAATGAGCAGTTCTTC. This chain uses TRBV7-9 with TRBJ2-1; 8 nucleotides match TRBD2. The CDR3 loop spans 16 amino acids. The junction had 7 bases not matched to a gene; V was cut back by 6 bases and J by 0 bases. Germline-derived CDR1 and CDR2 are SEHNR and FQNEAQ (reference sequence). The full variable domain, with the rest looked up from reference TRBV7-9 and TRBJ2-1, is DTGVSQNPRHKITKRGQNVTFRCDPISEHNRLYWYRQTLGQGPEFLTYFQNEAQLEKSRLLSDRFSAERPKGSFSTLEIQRTEQGDSAMYLCASRPSRGVSYNEQFFGPGTRLTVL.

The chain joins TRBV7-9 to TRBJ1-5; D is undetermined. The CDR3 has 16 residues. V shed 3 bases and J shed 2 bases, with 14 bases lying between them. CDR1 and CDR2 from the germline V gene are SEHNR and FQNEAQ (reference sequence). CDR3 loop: CASSLFEGRGNQPQHF. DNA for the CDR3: TGTGCCAGCAGCTTGTTTGAAGGGAGGGGCAATCAGCCCCAGCATTTT.

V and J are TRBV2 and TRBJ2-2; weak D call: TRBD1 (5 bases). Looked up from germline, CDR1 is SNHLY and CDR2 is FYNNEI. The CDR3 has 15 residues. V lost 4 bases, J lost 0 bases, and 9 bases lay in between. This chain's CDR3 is CASSATGANTGELFF. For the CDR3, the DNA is TGTGCCAGCAGTGCCACAGGAGCGAACACCGGGGAGCTGTTTTTT.

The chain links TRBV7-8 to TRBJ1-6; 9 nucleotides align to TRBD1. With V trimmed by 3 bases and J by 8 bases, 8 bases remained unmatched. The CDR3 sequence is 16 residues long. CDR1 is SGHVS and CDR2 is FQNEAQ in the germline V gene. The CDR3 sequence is CASSLRWDRVYSPLHF. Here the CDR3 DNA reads TGTGCCAGCAGCTTGAGATGGGACAGGGTGTATTCACCCCTCCACTTT.

The CDR3: CASSSQSYTEAFF. CDR3 nucleotides: TGTGCCAGCAGTTCACAGTCTTACACTGAAGCTTTCTTT. V gene TRBV12-3 or TRBV12-4 combines with J gene TRBJ1-1; D gene ambiguous. The CDR3 runs to 13 residues. V was pared by 4 bases and J by 3 bases, with 9 bases between.

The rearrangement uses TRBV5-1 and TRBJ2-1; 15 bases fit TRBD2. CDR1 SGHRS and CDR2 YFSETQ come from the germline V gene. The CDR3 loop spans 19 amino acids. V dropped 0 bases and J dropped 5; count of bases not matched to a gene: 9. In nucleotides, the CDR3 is TGCGCCAGCAGCTTGGCCGGACTAGCGGGAGGGCCCTCGGACAATGAGCAGTTCTTC. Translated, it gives CASSLAGLAGGPSDNEQFF.

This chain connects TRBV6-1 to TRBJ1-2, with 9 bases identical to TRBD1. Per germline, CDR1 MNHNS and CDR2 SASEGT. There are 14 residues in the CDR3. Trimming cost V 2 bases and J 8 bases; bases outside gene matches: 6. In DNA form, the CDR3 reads TGTGCCAGCAGTGAAAGGTGGGACAGGGCAGGCTACACCTTC. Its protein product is CASSERWDRAGYTF.

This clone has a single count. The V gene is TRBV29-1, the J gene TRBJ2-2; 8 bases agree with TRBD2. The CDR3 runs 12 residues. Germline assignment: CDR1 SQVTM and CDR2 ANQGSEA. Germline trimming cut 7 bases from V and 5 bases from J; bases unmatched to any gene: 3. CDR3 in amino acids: CSELAGTGELFF. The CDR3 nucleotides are TGCAGCGAGTTAGCGGGGACCGGGGAGCTGTTTTTT.

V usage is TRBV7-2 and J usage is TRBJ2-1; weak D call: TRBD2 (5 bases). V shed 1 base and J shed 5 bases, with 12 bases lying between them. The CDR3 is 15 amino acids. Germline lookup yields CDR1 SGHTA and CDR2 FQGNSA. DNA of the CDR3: TGTGCCAGCAGCTTAGGGGGAGACGCGCACAATGAGCAGTTCTTC. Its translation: CASSLGGDAHNEQFF.

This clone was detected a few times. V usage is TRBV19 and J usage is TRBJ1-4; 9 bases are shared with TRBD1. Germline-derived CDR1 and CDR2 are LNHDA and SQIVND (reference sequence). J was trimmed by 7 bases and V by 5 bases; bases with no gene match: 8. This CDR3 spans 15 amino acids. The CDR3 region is CASSPGTGSGEKLFF. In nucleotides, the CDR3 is TGTGCCAGTAGTCCGGGGACAGGGAGCGGTGAAAAACTGTTTTTT.

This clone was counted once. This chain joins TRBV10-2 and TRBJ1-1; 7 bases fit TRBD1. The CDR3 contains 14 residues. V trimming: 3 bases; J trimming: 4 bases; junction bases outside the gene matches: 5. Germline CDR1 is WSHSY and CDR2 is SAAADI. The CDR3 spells CASSEITGATEAFF. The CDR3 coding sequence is TGCGCCAGCAGTGAAATTACAGGGGCCACTGAAGCTTTCTTT.

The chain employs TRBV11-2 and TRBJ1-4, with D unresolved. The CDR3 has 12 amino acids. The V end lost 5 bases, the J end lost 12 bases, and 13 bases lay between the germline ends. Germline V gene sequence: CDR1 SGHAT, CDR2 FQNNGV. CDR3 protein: CASSLFGWELFF. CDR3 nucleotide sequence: TGTGCCAGCAGCCTATTCGGGTGGGAACTGTTTTTT.

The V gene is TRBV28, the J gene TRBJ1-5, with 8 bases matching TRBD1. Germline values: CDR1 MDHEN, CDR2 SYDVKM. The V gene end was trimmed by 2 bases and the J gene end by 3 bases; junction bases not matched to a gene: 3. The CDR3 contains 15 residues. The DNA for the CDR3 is TGTGCCAGCAGTTTACCAGGGGGCACCAATCAGCCCCAGCATTTT. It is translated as CASSLPGGTNQPQHF.

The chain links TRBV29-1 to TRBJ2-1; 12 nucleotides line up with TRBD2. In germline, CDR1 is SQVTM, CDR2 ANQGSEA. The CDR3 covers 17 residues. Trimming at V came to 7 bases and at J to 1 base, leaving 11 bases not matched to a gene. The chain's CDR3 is CSETRGLAGGSYNEQFF. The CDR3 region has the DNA TGCAGCGAGACTAGGGGGCTAGCGGGAGGGTCCTACAATGAGCAGTTCTTC.